The rows below give T cell receptor beta chains drawn from one sample of a study of blood T cells in healthy people across ages. TCRdb re-called the 5' RACE reads through MiXCR, storing one row per CDR3 protein. The data show approximately 490,000 distinct CDR3 sequences, 24% seen once. The sample was also linked to a second study, of T cells of mothers and their children.

The sequencing input was blood. These receptors were collected from a boy aged 10-17 years in good health. CDR3s include the opening cysteine and the closing phenylalanine or tryptophan. The D gene is left open where the match is weak. Expanded clones are given a class, and other clones once, few, many or no size at all.

14	TRBJ2-5	few	TRBV20-1	TRBD2	CSASRAGFQETQYF	TGCAGTGCTAGCAGAGCGGGATTCCAAGAGACCCAGTACTTC
15	TRBJ2-3	few	TRBV15	-	CATSREVSNTDTQYF	TGTGCCACCAGCAGAGAGGTCTCAAACACAGATACGCAGTATTTT
15	TRBJ2-5	many	TRBV4-3	-	CASSQETGLQETQYF	TGCGCCAGCAGCCAAGAGACAGGCCTTCAAGAGACCCAGTACTTC
14	TRBJ2-1	-	TRBV28	TRBD2	CASTLAAPYNEQFF	TGTGCCAGCACCCTAGCGGCCCCCTACAATGAGCAGTTCTTC
15	TRBJ1-6	-	TRBV7-9	TRBD1	CASSTRDRYPSPLHF	TGTGCCAGCAGCACACGGGACAGGTATCCCTCACCCCTCCACTTT
14	TRBJ2-4	-	TRBV9	-	CASSVARGGNIQYF	TGTGCCAGCAGCGTAGCAAGGGGGGGGAACATTCAGTACTTC
12	TRBJ1-5	few	TRBV7-6	-	CASSPGIRPQHF	TGTGCCAGCAGCCCTGGGATCAGGCCCCAGCATTTT
11	TRBJ1-2	-	TRBV20-1	-	CSARTEGGYNF	TGCAGTGCCAGGACAGAGGGTGGCTACAACTTC
14	TRBJ2-7	few	TRBV7-2	TRBD1	CASSQDRGGYEQYF	TGTGCCAGCAGCCAGGACAGGGGGGGCTACGAGCAGTACTTC
13	TRBJ1-1	few	TRBV3-1	-	CASSQEGNAEAFF	TGCGCCAGCAGCCAGGAGGGTAATGCTGAAGCTTTCTTT
17	TRBJ2-1	-	TRBV7-2	TRBD2	CASSGLAGGPVRGEQFF	TGTGCCAGCAGCGGATTAGCGGGAGGGCCAGTCCGGGGTGAGCAGTTCTTC
15	TRBJ2-5	-	TRBV6-2/TRBV6-3	TRBD2	CASSPGAGEVETQYF	TGTGCCAGCAGTCCCGGGGCGGGAGAGGTGGAGACCCAGTACTTC
15	TRBJ2-5	-	TRBV4-3	TRBD1	CARVTDRGWEETQYF	TGCGCCCGAGTGACGGACAGGGGTTGGGAGGAGACCCAGTACTTC
14	TRBJ1-1	few	TRBV4-3	-	CASSQDRENTEAFF	TGCGCCAGCAGCCAAGACCGGGAGAACACTGAAGCTTTCTTT
15	TRBJ2-4	few	TRBV12-3/TRBV12-4	-	CASSVGSLAKNIQYF	TGTGCCAGCAGTGTGGGGAGTCTAGCCAAAAACATTCAGTACTTC
16	TRBJ1-2	few	TRBV4-1	TRBD1	CASSQPRQGLNYGYTF	TGCGCCAGCAGCCAACCCCGACAGGGCCTTAACTATGGCTACACCTTC
12	TRBJ2-3	-	TRBV20-1	-	CSASAPSDTQYF	TGCAGTGCTAGCGCCCCAAGCGACACGCAGTATTTT
15	TRBJ2-5	few	TRBV12-3/TRBV12-4	TRBD2	CASRPEVAGRETQYF	TGTGCCAGCAGGCCCGAAGTAGCGGGACGGGAGACCCAGTACTTC
16	TRBJ1-1	few	TRBV11-2	TRBD1	CASSLGRGLLLTEAFF	TGTGCCAGCAGCTTGGGCAGGGGGCTACTCTTGACTGAAGCTTTCTTT
11	TRBJ2-7	-	TRBV13	-	CASSQTGVQYF	TGTGCCAGCAGCCAAACGGGGGTGCAGTACTTC
15	TRBJ2-5	few	TRBV10-3	-	CAIRADRRPQETQYF	TGTGCCATCAGGGCCGACAGGAGGCCCCAAGAGACCCAGTACTTC
16	TRBJ1-2	few	TRBV7-9	-	CASSGTGTPINNGYTF	TGTGCCAGCAGCGGCACCGGGACACCGATAAATAATGGCTACACCTTC
13	TRBJ2-5	-	TRBV20-1	TRBD1	CSATDRGQETQYF	TGCAGTGCTACGGACAGGGGCCAAGAGACCCAGTACTTC
14	TRBJ2-7	-	TRBV10-3	TRBD1	CAISDTGAAYEQYF	TGTGCCATCAGTGATACAGGGGCAGCCTACGAGCAGTACTTC
19	TRBJ2-3	-	TRBV4-1	-	CASSQRVYRDIDSTDTQYF	TGCGCCAGCAGCCAAAGAGTGTACAGAGACATAGATAGCACAGATACGCAGTATTTT
15	TRBJ1-2	few	TRBV6-5	-	CASSYSGYPNYGYTF	TGTGCCAGCAGTTACAGTGGGTATCCGAACTATGGCTACACCTTC
12	TRBJ2-1	few	TRBV20-1	-	CSARDHPNEQLF	TGCAGTGCTAGGGACCACCCCAATGAGCAGCTCTTC
16	TRBJ2-7	few	TRBV4-1	TRBD2	CASSQVAGAPNDEQYF	TGCGCCAGCAGCCAAGTAGCGGGAGCTCCGAATGACGAGCAGTACTTC
12	TRBJ1-4	-	TRBV11-2	-	CASTDPREKLFF	TGTGCCAGCACCGATCCGCGGGAAAAACTGTTTTTT
17	TRBJ2-5	few	TRBV20-1	TRBD2	CSARVQTSGEGMGTQYF	TGCAGTGCTAGAGTCCAGACTAGCGGGGAGGGGATGGGGACCCAGTACTTC
13	TRBJ2-2	few	TRBV27	-	CASSFEPPGELFF	TGTGCCAGCAGTTTCGAGCCTCCCGGGGAGCTGTTTTTT
13	TRBJ2-3	few	TRBV12-3/TRBV12-4	TRBD1	CASRDRGTDTQYF	TGTGCCAGCAGAGACAGGGGTACAGATACGCAGTATTTT
15	TRBJ2-1	-	TRBV3-1	TRBD2	CASRVGTSGNNEQFF	TGTGCCAGCCGGGTAGGGACTAGCGGGAACAATGAGCAGTTCTTC
14	TRBJ2-7	-	TRBV20-1	-	CSAREGALGYEQYF	TGCAGTGCTAGAGAAGGCGCCTTAGGATACGAGCAGTACTTC
13	TRBJ1-1	few	TRBV9	TRBD1	CASSGTGMTEAFF	TGTGCCAGCAGCGGGACAGGTATGACTGAAGCTTTCTTT
14	TRBJ2-7	-	TRBV10-3	TRBD2	CARPGGTNSYEQYF	TGTGCCCGCCCCGGGGGGACTAATTCCTACGAGCAGTACTTC
16	TRBJ2-1	-	TRBV6-5	TRBD1	CASSYSTGQVPNEQFF	TGTGCCAGCAGTTACTCCACGGGACAGGTACCCAATGAGCAGTTCTTC
12	TRBJ1-2	few	TRBV7-9	-	CASSFINDGYTF	TGTGCCAGCAGCTTTATCAACGATGGCTACACCTTC
11	TRBJ2-1	-	TRBV29-1	-	CSVAQYNEQFF	TGCAGCGTTGCCCAGTACAATGAGCAGTTCTTC
13	TRBJ1-4	-	TRBV7-2	-	CASSLTGFEKLFF	TGTGCCAGCAGCCTTACAGGGTTTGAAAAACTGTTTTTT
14	TRBJ1-3	-	TRBV28	-	CASSLIGGGNTIYF	TGTGCCAGCAGTTTGATAGGAGGTGGAAACACCATATATTTT
11	TRBJ1-1	-	TRBV29-1	-	CSATGTTEAFF	TGCAGCGCTACAGGGACCACTGAAGCTTTCTTT
16	TRBJ2-7	-	TRBV5-6	TRBD1	CASSEATGSNTYEQYF	TGTGCCAGCAGCGAAGCGACAGGGTCCAATACCTACGAGCAGTACTTC
14	TRBJ1-1	few	TRBV24-1	-	CATGDSNRVAEAFF	TGTGCCACCGGTGATTCTAACAGGGTCGCTGAAGCTTTCTTT
14	TRBJ2-3	-	TRBV9	-	CASSVMTRTDTQYF	TGTGCCAGCAGCGTCATGACTAGAACAGATACGCAGTATTTT
15	TRBJ2-7	few	TRBV11-2	-	CASSLAGQGPYEQYF	TGTGCCAGCAGCTTAGCGGGGCAGGGGCCCTACGAGCAGTACTTC
11	TRBJ1-3	-	TRBV5-1	TRBD1	CASSYRGTIYF	TGCGCCAGCAGCTACAGGGGCACCATATATTTT
13	TRBJ1-1	-	TRBV11-2	-	CASSSTPVAEAFF	TGTGCCAGCAGCTCAACCCCGGTGGCTGAAGCTTTCTTT
17	TRBJ2-3	-	TRBV7-2	TRBD2	CASSLDPLAGGTDTQYF	TGTGCCAGCAGCCTAGATCCTCTAGCGGGGGGCACAGATACGCAGTATTTT
14	TRBJ2-3	few	TRBV5-1	-	CASSLGRGSDTQYF	TGCGCCAGCAGCTTGGGCAGAGGATCAGATACGCAGTATTTT
15	TRBJ1-2	-	TRBV3-1	TRBD1	CASSQAGGIGYGYTF	TGTGCCAGCAGCCAAGCAGGGGGCATCGGCTATGGCTACACCTTC
14	TRBJ2-7	many	TRBV6-6	TRBD2	CASSGTSGSYEQYF	TGTGCCAGCAGTGGGACTAGCGGCTCCTACGAGCAGTACTTC
12	TRBJ1-1	many	TRBV28	TRBD1	CASSWDSTEAFF	TGTGCCAGCAGTTGGGACAGCACTGAAGCTTTCTTT
17	TRBJ1-2	few	TRBV3-1	-	CASSQGSGVGAIYGYTF	TGTGCCAGCAGCCAAGGTAGTGGCGTCGGAGCAATCTATGGCTACACCTTC